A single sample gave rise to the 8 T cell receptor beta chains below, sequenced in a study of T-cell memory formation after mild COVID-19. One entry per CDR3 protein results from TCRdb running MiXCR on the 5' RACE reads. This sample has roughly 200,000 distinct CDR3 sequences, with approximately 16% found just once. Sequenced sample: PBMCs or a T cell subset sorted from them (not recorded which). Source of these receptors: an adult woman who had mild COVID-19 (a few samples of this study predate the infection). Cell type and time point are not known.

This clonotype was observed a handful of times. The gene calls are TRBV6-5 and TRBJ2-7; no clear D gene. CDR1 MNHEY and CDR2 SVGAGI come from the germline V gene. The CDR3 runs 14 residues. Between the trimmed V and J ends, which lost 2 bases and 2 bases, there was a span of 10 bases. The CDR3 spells CASSYGRSTYEQYF. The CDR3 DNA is TGTGCCAGCAGTTACGGCAGATCTACCTACGAGCAGTACTTC.

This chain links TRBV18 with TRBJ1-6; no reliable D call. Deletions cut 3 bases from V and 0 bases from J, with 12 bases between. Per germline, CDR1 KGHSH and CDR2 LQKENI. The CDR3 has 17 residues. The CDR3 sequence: CASSPFAIGSYNSPLHF. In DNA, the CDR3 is TGTGCCAGCTCACCTTTTGCTATCGGCTCCTATAATTCACCCCTCCACTTT.

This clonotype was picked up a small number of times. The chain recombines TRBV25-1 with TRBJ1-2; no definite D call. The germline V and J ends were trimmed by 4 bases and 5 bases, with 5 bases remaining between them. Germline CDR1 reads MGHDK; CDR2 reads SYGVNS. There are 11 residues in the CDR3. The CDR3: CASSALYGYTF. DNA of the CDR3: TGTGCCAGCAGTGCCCTGTATGGCTACACCTTC.

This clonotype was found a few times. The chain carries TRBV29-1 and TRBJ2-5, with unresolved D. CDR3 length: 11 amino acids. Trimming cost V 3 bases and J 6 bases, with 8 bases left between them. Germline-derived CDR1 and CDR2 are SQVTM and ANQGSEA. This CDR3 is CSVDGVQTQYF. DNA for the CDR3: TGCAGCGTTGATGGGGTGCAGACCCAGTACTTC.

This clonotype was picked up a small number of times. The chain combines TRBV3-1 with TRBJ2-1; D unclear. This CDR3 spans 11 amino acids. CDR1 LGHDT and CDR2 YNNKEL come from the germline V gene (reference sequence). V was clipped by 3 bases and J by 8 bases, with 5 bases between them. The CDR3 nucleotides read TGTGCCAGCAGCCAGACGCATGAGCAGTTCTTC. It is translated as CASSQTHEQFF.

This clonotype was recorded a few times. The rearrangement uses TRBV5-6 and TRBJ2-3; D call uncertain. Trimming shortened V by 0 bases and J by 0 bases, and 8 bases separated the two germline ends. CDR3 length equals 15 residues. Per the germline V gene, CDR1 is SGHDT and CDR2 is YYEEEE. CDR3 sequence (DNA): TGTGCCAGCAGCTTGGGGCTAACTAGCACAGATACGCAGTATTTT. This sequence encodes CASSLGLTSTDTQYF.

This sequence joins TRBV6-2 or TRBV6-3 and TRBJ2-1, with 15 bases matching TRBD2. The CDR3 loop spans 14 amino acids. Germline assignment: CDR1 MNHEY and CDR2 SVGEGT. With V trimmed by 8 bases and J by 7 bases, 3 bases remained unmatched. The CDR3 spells CASRTSGRGNEQFF. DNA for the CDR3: TGTGCCAGCCGGACTAGCGGGAGGGGGAATGAGCAGTTCTTC.

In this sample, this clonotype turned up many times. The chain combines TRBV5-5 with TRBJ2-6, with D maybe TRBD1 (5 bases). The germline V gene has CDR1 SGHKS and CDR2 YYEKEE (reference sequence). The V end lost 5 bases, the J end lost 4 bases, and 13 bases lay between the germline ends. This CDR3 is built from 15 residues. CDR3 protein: CASSSMAGGANVLTF. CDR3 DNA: TGTGCCAGCAGTTCTATGGCAGGGGGGGCCAACGTCCTGACTTTC.